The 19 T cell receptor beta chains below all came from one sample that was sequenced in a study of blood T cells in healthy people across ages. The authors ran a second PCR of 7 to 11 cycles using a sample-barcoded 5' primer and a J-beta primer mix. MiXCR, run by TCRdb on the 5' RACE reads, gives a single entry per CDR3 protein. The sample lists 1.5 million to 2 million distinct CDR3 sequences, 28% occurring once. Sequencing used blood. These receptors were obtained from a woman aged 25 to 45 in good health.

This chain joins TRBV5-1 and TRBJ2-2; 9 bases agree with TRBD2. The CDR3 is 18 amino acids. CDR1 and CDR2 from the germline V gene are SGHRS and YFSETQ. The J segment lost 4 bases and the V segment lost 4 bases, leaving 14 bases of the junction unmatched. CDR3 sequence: CASSPRPAGGLGTGELFF. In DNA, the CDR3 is TGCGCCAGCAGCCCTCGGCCAGCGGGAGGTTTGGGCACCGGGGAGCTGTTTTTT.

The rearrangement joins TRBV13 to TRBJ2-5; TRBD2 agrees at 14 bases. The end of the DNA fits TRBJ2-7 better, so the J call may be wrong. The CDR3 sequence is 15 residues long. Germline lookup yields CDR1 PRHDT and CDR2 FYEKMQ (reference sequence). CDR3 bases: TGTGCCAGCAGCGGGCGACTAGCGGGAGGGGGCGAGCAGTACTTC. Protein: CASSGRLAGGGEQYF.

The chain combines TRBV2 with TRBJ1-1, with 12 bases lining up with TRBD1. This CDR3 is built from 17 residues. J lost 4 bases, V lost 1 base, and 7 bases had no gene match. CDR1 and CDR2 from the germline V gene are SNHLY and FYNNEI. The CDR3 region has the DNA TGTGCCAGCAGTGAAGTATGGGACAGGGGGCATCGCACTGAAGCTTTCTTT. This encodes CASSEVWDRGHRTEAFF.

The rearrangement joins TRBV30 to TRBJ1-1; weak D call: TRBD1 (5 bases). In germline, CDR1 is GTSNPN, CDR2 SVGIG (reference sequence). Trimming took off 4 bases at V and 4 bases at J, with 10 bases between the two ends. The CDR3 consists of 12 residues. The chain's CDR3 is CAWNPQGTEAFF. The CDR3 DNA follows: TGTGCCTGGAACCCCCAGGGCACTGAAGCTTTCTTT.

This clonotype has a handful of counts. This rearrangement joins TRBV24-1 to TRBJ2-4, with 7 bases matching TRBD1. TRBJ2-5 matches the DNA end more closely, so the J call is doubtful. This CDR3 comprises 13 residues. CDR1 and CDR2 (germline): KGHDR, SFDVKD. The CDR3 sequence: CAKNRGRRETQYF. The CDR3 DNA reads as TGTGCCAAGAACAGGGGTCGACGAGAGACCCAGTACTTC.

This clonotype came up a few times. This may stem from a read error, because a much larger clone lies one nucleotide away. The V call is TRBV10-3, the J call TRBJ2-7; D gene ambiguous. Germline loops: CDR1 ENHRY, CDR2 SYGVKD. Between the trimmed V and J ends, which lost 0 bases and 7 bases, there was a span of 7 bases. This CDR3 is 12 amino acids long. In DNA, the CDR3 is TGTGCCATCAGTGAGTCTGGGAATGAGCAGTACTTC. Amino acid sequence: CAISESGNEQYF.

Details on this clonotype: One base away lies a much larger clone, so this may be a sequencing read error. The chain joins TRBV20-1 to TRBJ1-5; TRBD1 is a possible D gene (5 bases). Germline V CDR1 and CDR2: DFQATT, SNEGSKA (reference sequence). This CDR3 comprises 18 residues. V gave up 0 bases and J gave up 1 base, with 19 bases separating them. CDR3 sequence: CSARDMTEELQSNQPQHF. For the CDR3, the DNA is TGCAGTGCTAGAGATATGACAGAGGAGTTGCAAAGCAATCAGCCCCAGCATTTT.

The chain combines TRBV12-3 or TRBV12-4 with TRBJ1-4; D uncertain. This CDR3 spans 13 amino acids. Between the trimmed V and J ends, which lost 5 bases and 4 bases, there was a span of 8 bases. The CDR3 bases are TGTGCCAGCAGTAAGGGTGGTAATGAAAAACTGTTTTTT. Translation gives CASSKGGNEKLFF.

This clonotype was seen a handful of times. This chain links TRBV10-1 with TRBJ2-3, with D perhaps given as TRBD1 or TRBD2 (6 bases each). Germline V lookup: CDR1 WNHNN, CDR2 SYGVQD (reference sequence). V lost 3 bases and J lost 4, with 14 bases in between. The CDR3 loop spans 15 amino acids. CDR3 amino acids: CASSESRRGADTQYF. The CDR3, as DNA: TGCGCCAGCAGTGAATCTAGGAGGGGGGCAGATACGCAGTATTTT.

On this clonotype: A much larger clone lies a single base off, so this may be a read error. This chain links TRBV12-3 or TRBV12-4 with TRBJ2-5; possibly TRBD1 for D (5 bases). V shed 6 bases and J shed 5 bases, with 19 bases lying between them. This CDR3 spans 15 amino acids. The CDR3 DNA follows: TGTGCCAGCAGCCTGGGGCTGTTGACTGGGGAGACCCAGTACTTC. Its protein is CASSLGLLTGETQYF.

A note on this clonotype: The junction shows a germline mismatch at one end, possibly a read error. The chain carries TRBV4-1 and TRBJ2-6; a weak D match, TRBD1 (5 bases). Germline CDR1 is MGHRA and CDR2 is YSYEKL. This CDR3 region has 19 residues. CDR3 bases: TGCGCCAGCAGCCAAGATTTAACCTCAAGCCTCTCTGGGGCCAACGTCCTGGCTTTC. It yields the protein CASSQDLTSSLSGANVLAF.

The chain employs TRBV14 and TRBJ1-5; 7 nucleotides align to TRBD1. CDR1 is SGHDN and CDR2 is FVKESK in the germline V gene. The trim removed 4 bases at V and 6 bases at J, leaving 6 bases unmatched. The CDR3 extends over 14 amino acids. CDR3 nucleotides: TGTGCCAGCAGCCTTACAGGGGCCGCTCAGCCCCAGCATTTT. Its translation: CASSLTGAAQPQHF.

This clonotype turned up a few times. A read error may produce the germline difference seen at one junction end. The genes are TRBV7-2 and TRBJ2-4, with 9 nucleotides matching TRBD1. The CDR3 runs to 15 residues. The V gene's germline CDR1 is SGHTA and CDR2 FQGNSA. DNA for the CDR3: TGTGCCTGCAGCTTAGGTGGGACAGGGCAGAACATTCAGTACTTC. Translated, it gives CACSLGGTGQNIQYF. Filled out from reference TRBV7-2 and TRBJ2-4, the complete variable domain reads GAGVSQSPSNKVTEKGKDVELRCDPISGHTALYWYRQSLGQGLEFLIYFQGNSAPDKSGLPSDRFSAERTGGSVSTLTIQRTQQEDSAVYLCACSLGGTGQNIQYFGAGTRLSVL.

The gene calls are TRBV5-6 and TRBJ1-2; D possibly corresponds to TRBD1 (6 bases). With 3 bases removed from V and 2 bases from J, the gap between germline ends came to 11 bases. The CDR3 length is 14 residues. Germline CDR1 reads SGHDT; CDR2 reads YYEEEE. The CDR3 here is CASSWGTYNYGYTF. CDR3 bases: TGTGCCAGCAGCTGGGGGACATACAACTATGGCTACACCTTC.

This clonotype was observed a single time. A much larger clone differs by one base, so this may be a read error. The CDR3 nucleotides read TGTGCCAGCAGTCGCATAGGGGGAGGCAATGAGCAGTTCTTC. Its protein is CASSRIGGGNEQFF. The V gene is TRBV28, the J gene TRBJ2-1, with D perhaps being TRBD1 or TRBD2 (6 bases each). V lost 5 bases to trimming and J lost 6 bases, with 14 bases between them. Germline V gene data show CDR1 as MDHEN and CDR2 as SYDVKM. This CDR3 spans 14 amino acids.

CDR3 sequence (DNA): TGCAGCACGACGAGCGGGTCCTACGAGCAGTACTTC. Protein: CSTTSGSYEQYF. The gene calls are TRBV29-1 and TRBJ2-7; the D gene is possibly TRBD2 (6 bases). The germline V gene encodes CDR1 SQVTM and CDR2 ANQGSEA. The length of the CDR3 is 12 residues. Trimming removed 8 bases at V and 1 base at J, with 12 bases between.

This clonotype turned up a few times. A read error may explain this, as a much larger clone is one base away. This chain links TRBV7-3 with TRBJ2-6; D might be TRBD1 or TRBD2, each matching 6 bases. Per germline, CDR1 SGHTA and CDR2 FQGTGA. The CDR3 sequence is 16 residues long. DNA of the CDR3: TGTGCCAGCAGCTGGGGGGCGAGCTCTGGGGCCAACGTCCGGACTTTC. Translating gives CASSWGASSGANVRTF.

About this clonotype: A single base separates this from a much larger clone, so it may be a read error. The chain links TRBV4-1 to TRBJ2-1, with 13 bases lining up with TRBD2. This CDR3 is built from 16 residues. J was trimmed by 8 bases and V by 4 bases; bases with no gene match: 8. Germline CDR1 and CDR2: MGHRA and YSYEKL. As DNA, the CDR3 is TGCGCCAGCAGCCCCCGACTAGCGGGGGGACGGGATGAGCAGTTCTTC. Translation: CASSPRLAGGRDEQFF.

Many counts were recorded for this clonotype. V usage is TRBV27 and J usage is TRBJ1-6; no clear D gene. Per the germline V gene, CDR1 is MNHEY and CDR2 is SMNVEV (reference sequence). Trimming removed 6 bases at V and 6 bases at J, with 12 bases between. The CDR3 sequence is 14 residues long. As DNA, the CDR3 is TGTGCCAGCAGCCCACGGAGAGCTAATTCACCCCTCCACTTT. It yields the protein CASSPRRANSPLHF.